Each of the 25 T cell receptor beta chains below was sequenced from the same sample in a study of T cells after yellow fever vaccination. TCRdb re-derived calls from the 5' RACE reads in MiXCR, one entry per CDR3 protein. This table holds some 320,000 distinct CDR3 sequences, around 4.3% found once. Specimen: PBMCs, collected 15 days after the yellow fever booster vaccination. The receptors stem from a young man who received the YFV17D yellow fever vaccine.

This clonotype has more than one count but fewer than ten. This sequence joins TRBV29-1 and TRBJ1-1, with TRBD1 matching over 7 bases. Germline V gene sequence: CDR1 SQVTM, CDR2 ANQGSEA. The junction had 3 bases not matched to a gene; V was cut back by 7 bases and J by 1 base. This CDR3 has 12 residues. Here the CDR3 DNA reads TGCAGCGGTAGACAGGGGAACACTGAAGCTTTCTTT. Protein sequence: CSGRQGNTEAFF. Complete variable domain (other parts from reference TRBV29-1 and TRBJ1-1): SAVISQKPSRDICQRGTSLTIQCQVDSQVTMMFWYRQQPGQSLTLIATANQGSEATYESGFVIDKFPISRPNLTFSTLTVSNMSPEDSSIYLCSGRQGNTEAFFGQGTRLTVV.

This clonotype was detected only a few times. J is TRBJ2-5 and V is TRBV7-2; 9 positions agree with TRBD1. V shed 3 bases, J shed 4 bases, and the junction held 3 bases outside the gene matches. The CDR3 contains 14 residues. Germline values: CDR1 SGHTA, CDR2 FQGNSA. The CDR3 DNA follows: TGTGCCAGCAGCTTGAACAGGGGGCGAGAGACCCAGTACTTC. It encodes CASSLNRGRETQYF.

The table lists this clonotype with many counts. The V gene is TRBV7-9, the J gene TRBJ1-2, with TRBD1 as a possible D gene (5 bases). The V end lost 2 bases, the J end lost 8 bases, and 18 bases lay between the germline ends. The germline gives CDR1 SEHNR, CDR2 FQNEAQ (reference sequence). There are 15 residues in the CDR3. The CDR3 is CASSLRGRWDGGYTF. The CDR3 nucleotides are TGTGCCAGCAGCTTAAGGGGACGATGGGACGGCGGCTACACCTTC.

The V call is TRBV10-3, the J call TRBJ1-5, with 10 bases that match TRBD1. Losses at the gene ends were 6 bases for V and 5 bases for J; bases not matched to a gene: 7. Germline V gives CDR1 ENHRY, CDR2 SYGVKD. The CDR3 totals 15 residues. The CDR3, as DNA: TGTGCCATCAGCGACCGGGACAGGGGCGATCAGCCCCAGCATTTT. Its translation is CAISDRDRGDQPQHF.

This clonotype was found many times. One end of the junction does not line up with germline, which may come from a read error. The J gene is TRBJ2-3, the V gene TRBV5-1, with D unresolved. The CDR3 consists of 13 residues. CDR1 is SGHRS, CDR2 YFSETQ, per germline. For the CDR3, the DNA is TGTGCCAGCAGCCCGTCCGGCACAGATACGCAGTATTTT. Residues: CASSPSGTDTQYF.

For the CDR3, the DNA is TGTGCCAGCACAACGGGCCCCCCTAGGACCCAGTACTTC. Its protein is CASTTGPPRTQYF. The chain joins TRBV12-3 or TRBV12-4 to TRBJ2-5; D not certain. This CDR3 comprises 13 residues. V was trimmed by 7 bases and J by 7 bases, leaving 16 bases between them.

This clonotype was counted many times. The chain is built from TRBV5-6 and TRBJ2-7; possibly TRBD1 or TRBD2 for D (5 bases each). CDR3 length equals 12 residues. Germline lookup yields CDR1 SGHDT and CDR2 YYEEEE. The V end lost 4 bases, the J end lost 4 bases, and 9 bases lay between the germline ends. CDR3 region: CASSMGRYEQYV. The CDR3 nucleotides are TGTGCCAGCAGCATGGGACGGTACGAGCAGTACGTC.

This clonotype was seen repeatedly, ten times or more. The chain links TRBV4-1 to TRBJ2-1, with TRBD1 as a possible D gene (6 bases). This CDR3 comprises 14 residues. The germline V gene has CDR1 MGHRA and CDR2 YSYEKL. The V gene lost 4 bases and the J gene lost 9 bases, with 16 bases spanning the gap. The DNA of the CDR3 is TGCGCCAGCAGCCCTACTTCAGGGGTCACTGAGCAGTTCTTC. It translates to CASSPTSGVTEQFF.

In its sample, this clonotype was seen many times. The rearrangement uses TRBV7-9 and TRBJ2-2; 7 nucleotides agree with TRBD1. Losses at the gene ends were 6 bases for V and 4 bases for J; bases not matched to a gene: 2. This CDR3 comprises 13 residues. Per germline, CDR1 SEHNR and CDR2 FQNEAQ (reference sequence). CDR3 sequence (DNA): TGTGCCAGCAGGGGACAGAGCACCGGGGAGCTGTTTTTT. Translated: CASRGQSTGELFF.

The table lists this clonotype with many counts. The chain uses TRBV9 and TRBJ2-3, with 8 bases matching TRBD2. V lost 4 bases to trimming and J lost 2 bases; unmatched junction nucleotides: 6. This CDR3 contains 15 residues. The V gene's germline CDR1 is SGDLS and CDR2 YYNGEE. Here the CDR3 DNA reads TGTGCCAGCAGCTTCATAGCGGGGAACACAGATACGCAGTATTTT. Protein sequence: CASSFIAGNTDTQYF.

The table lists this clonotype with many counts. The CDR3 loop reads CASSYRGSGADSYEQYF. The CDR3 coding sequence is TGTGCCAGCAGTTACCGGGGCAGTGGCGCTGATTCCTACGAGCAGTACTTC. The chain recombines TRBV6-5 with TRBJ2-7; D could derive from TRBD1 or TRBD2 (5 bases each). Trimming took 2 bases from V and 1 from J, leaving 18 bases between them. The CDR3 covers 17 residues. The germline V gene encodes CDR1 MNHEY and CDR2 SVGAGI.

The sample holds many counts of this clonotype. The CDR3 sequence: CASSQEGDKVGGYTF. CDR3 bases: TGCGCCAGCAGCCAAGAGGGGGACAAGGTTGGTGGCTACACCTTC. J is TRBJ1-2 and V is TRBV4-1; a possible D gene is TRBD1 (6 bases). Trimming left V 0 bases short and J 7 bases short, with 15 bases between. The CDR3 loop spans 15 amino acids. Germline V gene lookup returns CDR1 MGHRA and CDR2 YSYEKL.

J is TRBJ2-5 and V is TRBV12-3 or TRBV12-4, with 7 bases matching TRBD2. CDR3 length: 13 residues. Trimming took 7 bases from V and 5 from J; bases not matched to a gene: 7. Written as DNA, the CDR3 is TGTGCCAGCACCCCCGGGGGGACGGAGACCCAGTACTTC. It yields the protein CASTPGGTETQYF.

This clonotype has at least ten counts. J is TRBJ1-4 and V is TRBV11-2, with unresolved D. Per germline, CDR1 SGHAT and CDR2 FQNNGV. The CDR3 totals 16 residues. Trimming shortened V by 4 bases and J by 3 bases, and 15 bases separated the two germline ends. DNA of the CDR3: TGTGCCAGCAGCTCTTCGGACGCGGTAGCTAATGAAAAACTGTTTTTT. Translated: CASSSSDAVANEKLFF. The whole variable domain, filled in from reference TRBV11-2 and TRBJ1-4, reads EAGVAQSPRYKIIEKRQSVAFWCNPISGHATLYWYQQILGQGPKLLIQFQNNGVVDDSQLPKDRFSAERLKGVDSTLKIQPAKLEDSAVYLCASSSSDAVANEKLFFGSGTQLSVL.

The table lists this clonotype with many counts. This chain uses TRBV12-3 or TRBV12-4 with TRBJ2-3, with 9 positions matching TRBD2. The junction had 5 bases not matched to a gene; V was cut back by 2 bases and J by 2 bases. The CDR3 runs to 16 residues. CDR3 amino acids: CASSLRLAGPTDTQYF. The DNA of the CDR3 is TGTGCCAGCAGTTTACGGCTAGCGGGGCCCACAGATACGCAGTATTTT.

This clonotype was counted a few times. The chain employs TRBV12-3 or TRBV12-4 and TRBJ2-1; 11 positions agree with TRBD2. V trimming: 7 bases; J trimming: 4 bases; junction bases outside the gene matches: 3. The CDR3 loop spans 14 amino acids. The CDR3 sequence is CASTSGGIYNEQFF. CDR3 in DNA: TGTGCCAGCACTAGCGGGGGGATATACAATGAGCAGTTCTTC.

The DNA for the CDR3 is TGTGCCAGCAGTGTCAGCGGGGGGTCGGAGACCCAGTACTTC. It translates to CASSVSGGSETQYF. The chain combines TRBV6-4 with TRBJ2-5, with 9 bases fitting TRBD2. V gave up 4 bases and J gave up 5 bases; unmatched junction bases: 5. This CDR3 spans 14 amino acids. CDR1 and CDR2 from the germline V gene are MRHNA and SNTAGT.

This clonotype has ten or more counts. J is TRBJ2-1 and V is TRBV5-1, with D uncertain. CDR1 is SGHRS and CDR2 is YFSETQ in the germline V gene. Trimming took 1 base from V and 2 from J, leaving 7 bases between them. The CDR3 totals 14 residues. The CDR3 nucleotides are TGCGCCAGCAGCTTGTCGGTTACCTACAATGAGCAGTTCTTC. This encodes CASSLSVTYNEQFF.

This clonotype came up many times. The J gene is TRBJ1-5, the V gene TRBV6-6, with D possibly matching TRBD1 (6 bases). V was shortened by 7 bases and J by 6 bases, with 16 bases between the two germline ends. This CDR3 is built from 14 residues. CDR1 MNHNY and CDR2 SVGAGI come from the germline V gene (reference sequence). The CDR3 region has the DNA TGTGCCAGCACGCGGGGGCGAGTTCCTCAGCCCCAGCATTTT. This sequence encodes CASTRGRVPQPQHF.

This clonotype showed up many times. This chain connects TRBV29-1 to TRBJ2-7; D might be TRBD2 (6 bases). The CDR3 is 15 residues long. Trimming shortened V by 0 bases and J by 0 bases, and 12 bases separated the two germline ends. In germline, CDR1 is SQVTM, CDR2 ANQGSEA. The CDR3 sequence is CSVEDPGGSSYEQYF. The CDR3 DNA reads TGCAGCGTTGAAGATCCCGGGGGAAGCTCCTACGAGCAGTACTTC.

Of note for this clonotype: The junction differs from germline at one of its ends, possibly a read error. CDR3: CASSQGAGTDAFF. CDR3 sequence (DNA): TGTGCCAGCAGTCAGGGGGCTGGGACTGATGCTTTCTTT. The chain links TRBV12-3 or TRBV12-4 to TRBJ1-1, with TRBD1 identical over 8 bases. This CDR3 contains 13 residues.

This clonotype has at least ten counts. The genes are TRBV4-3 and TRBJ1-1, with D possibly TRBD1 on 5 matching bases. Trimming cost V 1 base and J 3 bases, with 6 bases left between them. Germline V gene lookup returns CDR1 LGHNA and CDR2 YSLEER. There are 13 residues in the CDR3. The CDR3 sequence is CASSQARDTEAFF. CDR3 in DNA: TGCGCCAGCAGCCAAGCCAGGGACACTGAAGCTTTCTTT.

In its sample, this clonotype was seen many times. V gene TRBV20-1 combines with J gene TRBJ2-7, with a tentative D call TRBD1 (5 bases). Per the germline V gene, CDR1 is DFQATT and CDR2 is SNEGSKA (reference sequence). This CDR3 comprises 13 residues. V was shortened by 0 bases and J by 9 bases, with 15 bases between the two germline ends. CDR3 protein: CSARDPAGLGQYF. The CDR3, as DNA: TGCAGTGCTAGAGATCCGGCAGGGCTGGGGCAGTACTTC.

The table lists this clonotype with a few counts. The V gene is TRBV6-2 or TRBV6-3, the J gene TRBJ1-2; D ambiguous. Trimming took off 0 bases at V and 0 bases at J, with 11 bases between the two ends. The length of the CDR3 is 16 residues. Germline CDR1 is MNHEY and CDR2 is SVGEGT. CDR3 in DNA: TGTGCCAGCAGTTACTCTTCTGCAGTTGCTAACTATGGCTACACCTTC. This encodes CASSYSSAVANYGYTF.

The chain joins TRBV10-3 to TRBJ1-3; D perhaps matches TRBD1 (6 bases). The germline V gene encodes CDR1 ENHRY and CDR2 SYGVKD. The CDR3 totals 14 residues. Trimming removed 8 bases at V and 3 bases at J, with 14 bases between. The CDR3 nucleotides are TGTGCCATCGGAGGGGGATCCCTTGGAAACACCATATATTTT. Residues: CAIGGGSLGNTIYF.